This T cell receptor beta chain was recorded in a study of blood T cell repertoires in COVID-19. Study-level information: Collection of acute and convalescent COVID-19 samples took place in the United States, Italy and Spain. The cDNA or gDNA used as material had been derived from T cells, B-cell-depleted T cells, or PBMCs.

CDR1 SGHRS and CDR2 YFSETQ come from the germline V gene. The V end was cut by 0 bases, the J end by 6 bases, with 18 bases between. The CDR3 totals 16 residues. Original processing notes: Quantification of nucleated cells was approximated via reference gene primer amplification. Libraries were prepared by immunoSEQ multiplex PCR; TCRdb keeps only in-frame clonotypes and omits some of them. The V and J calls and clone size are taken from that table; D and trimming were inferred from the DNA. The sample lists 70,000 or so clones; more than 75% were seen once. The chain joins TRBV5-1 to TRBJ1-2; D gene unclear. The sequenced sample was peripheral blood. This TCR was sampled from a human donor in a cohort sampled during active COVID-19. This CDR3 is CASSLGLVRVEDGYTF. The CDR3 DNA follows: TGCGCCAGCAGCTTGGGGCTCGTTCGGGTTGAGGATGGCTACACCTTC.